The TCR beta chain under discussion was sequenced for a study of Graves' ophthalmopathy and Graves' hyperthyroidism (dated by TCRdb to between 2018 and 2020). Regarding the research as a whole: Peripheral blood was collected at initial diagnosis, before any treatment. TCR beta repertoire signatures were used to distinguish Graves' ophthalmopathy from Graves' hyperthyroidism and to predict progression to ophthalmopathy. In total, approximately 130 blood samples were TCR-sequenced: fewer than 50 ophthalmopathy, some 75 hyperthyroidism and roughly 17 hyperthyroidism-to-ophthalmopathy patients. To explore V-J signatures that distinguish ophthalmopathy from hyperthyroidism, a discovery set of about a hundred patients was enrolled, made up of 43 with ophthalmopathy and around 57 with stable hyperthyroidism. An independent validation cohort comprised some 19 hyperthyroidism patients and some 16 patients who later progressed from hyperthyroidism to ophthalmopathy. In several hyperthyroidism patients, the T-cell repertoires found in thyroid tissue were compared with those found in blood. Once sampling was done, hyperthyroidism patients were given methimazole at a starting dose of 30 mg daily, while ophthalmopathy patients were given high-dose intravenous methylprednisolone. Findings and caveats that apply to the study as a whole: Most of the expanded thyroid clonotypes with a frequency above 0.001 were also detected in blood, and it was suggested that the thyroid immune response may be reflected by blood repertoires. Sample size was not predetermined statistically, and investigators were not blinded to group allocation. The 13-signature model separated ophthalmopathy from stable hyperthyroidism with approximately 90% sensitivity and 81.08% specificity in cross-validation, and 80%/75% in the test set. In validation, the model predicted ophthalmopathy progression with 55% to 71% sensitivity and roughly 72% specificity; roughly 11 predicted patients were CT-confirmed with GO in a median of roughly 6.8 months.

Ophthalmopathy patients were characterized by moderately to severely active disease, a Clinical Activity Score of at least 3, a NOSPECS grade of at least 4, and a disease duration under 3 months. Patients were excluded if they had other autoimmune diseases, uncontrolled infections, pregnancy or lactation. Clinical symptoms, serum thyroxine, TRAb, thyroid ultrasound and orbital computed tomography were used for diagnosis. Ficoll-Paque density gradient centrifugation was used to isolate PBMCs from 8 to 10 ml of fresh peripheral blood. Total RNA was extracted using Trizol reagent, and RNA quality was checked on an Agilent 2100 Bioanalyzer. Regarding this clonotype: The antigen it recognizes is unknown. This clone may be a read error of a much larger clone one base away.

For repertoire sequencing, the TCR beta CDR3 regions were amplified from RNA transcripts. The first round of RT-PCR was done with HTBI primers and the Qiagen OneStep RT-PCR kit, and was followed by a second round of multiplex PCR, then size selection and purification. Libraries were sequenced on an Illumina HiSeq2000 using paired-end 100 bp reads. Per the authors' processing: Reads were processed with SOAPnuke, discarding reads with adapters, uncalled bases, mean Phred below 15, or no exact constant-primer or identifier match. COPE v1.2.5 was used to merge the high-quality paired reads. Each unique nucleotide sequence was defined as a clonotype, and clonotypes were aligned to IMGT TRB V, D and J references with MiTCR v1.1. Only V-J combinations with frequency above 0.0001 were analysed, covering approximately 99% of repertoires. For each V-J combination, a TCR clonal expansion and chaos score was defined as F50 clonal expansion divided by the chaos observed in the TCRdist matrix. Welch's t-statistics and random forest were used to narrow the features down to over ten V-J combinations, which were then fed into a naive Bayes classifier. The Morisita-Horn index was used to measure how similar the thyroid and blood repertoires were. In-frame beta chains were kept once TCRdb had trimmed the public reads at Q25 with fastp and called clones with MiXCR. Records with the same CDR3 protein are collapsed into one entry carrying the most frequent genes and DNA. The V and J calls reflect TCRdb's pipeline rather than the authors' work. The sample records hundreds of thousands of distinct CDR3 sequences, roughly 39% of which are singletons. The ten largest clones represent more than 2.5% of the sample.

From the germline V gene (reference sequence), CDR1 is DFQATT and CDR2 is SNEGSKA. Including cysteine and phenylalanine, the CDR3 has 14 amino acids. Only the CDR3 portion is preserved as DNA: 42 bases, with reading frame beginning at the first base. This sequence originates from an adult man with Graves' ophthalmopathy. The sequence links TRBV20-1 to TRBJ1-4; the D gene is unclear. Source material: peripheral blood. The bases read TGCAGTGCCGGTGGGGTTTCTACTAATGGAAAACTGTTTTTT. This sequence encodes CSAGGVSTNGKLFF.